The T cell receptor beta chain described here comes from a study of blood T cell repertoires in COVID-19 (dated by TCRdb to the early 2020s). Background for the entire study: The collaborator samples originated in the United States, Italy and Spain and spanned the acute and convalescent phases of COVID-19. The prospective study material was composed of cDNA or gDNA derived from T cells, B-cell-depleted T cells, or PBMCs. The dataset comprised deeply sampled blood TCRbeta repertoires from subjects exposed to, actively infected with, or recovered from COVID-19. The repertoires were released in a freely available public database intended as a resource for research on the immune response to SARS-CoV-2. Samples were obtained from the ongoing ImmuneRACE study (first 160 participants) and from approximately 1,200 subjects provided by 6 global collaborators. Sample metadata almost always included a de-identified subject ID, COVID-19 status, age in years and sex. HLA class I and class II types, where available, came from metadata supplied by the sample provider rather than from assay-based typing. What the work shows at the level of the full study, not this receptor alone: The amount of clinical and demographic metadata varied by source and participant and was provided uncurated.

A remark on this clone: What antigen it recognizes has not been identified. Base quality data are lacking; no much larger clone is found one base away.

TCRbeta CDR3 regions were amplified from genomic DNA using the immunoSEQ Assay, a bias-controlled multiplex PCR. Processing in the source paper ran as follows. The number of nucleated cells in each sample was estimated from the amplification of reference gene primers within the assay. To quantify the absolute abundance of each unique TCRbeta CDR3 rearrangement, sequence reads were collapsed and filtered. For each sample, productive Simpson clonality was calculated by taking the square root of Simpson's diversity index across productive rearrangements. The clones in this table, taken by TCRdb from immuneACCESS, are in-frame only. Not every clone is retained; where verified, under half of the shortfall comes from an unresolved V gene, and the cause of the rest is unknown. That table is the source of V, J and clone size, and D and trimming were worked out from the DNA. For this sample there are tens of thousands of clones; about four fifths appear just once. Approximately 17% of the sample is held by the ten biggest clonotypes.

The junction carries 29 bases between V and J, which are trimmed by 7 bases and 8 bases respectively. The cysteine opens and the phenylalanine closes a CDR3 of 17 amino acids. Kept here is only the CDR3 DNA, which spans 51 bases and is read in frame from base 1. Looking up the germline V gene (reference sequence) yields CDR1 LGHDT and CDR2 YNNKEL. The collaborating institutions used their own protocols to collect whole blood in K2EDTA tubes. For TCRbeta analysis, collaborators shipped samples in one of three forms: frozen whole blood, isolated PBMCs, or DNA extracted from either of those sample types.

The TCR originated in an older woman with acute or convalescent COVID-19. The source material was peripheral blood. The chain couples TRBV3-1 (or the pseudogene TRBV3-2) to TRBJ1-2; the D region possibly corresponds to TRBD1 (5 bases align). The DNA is TGTGCCAGCACCGGGGGAGGGCCTCGTCAGACCCTCTACGGCTACACCTTC. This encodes CASTGGGPRQTLYGYTF.